A selection of T cell receptor beta chains follows, all from one sample in a study of T cell changes during pregnancy in multiple sclerosis. TCRdb's table, derived via immunoSEQ multiplex PCR, lists solely in-frame clones and lacks some. The repertoire includes 40,000 to 45,000 clones, 90% to 95% of them detected once, and around 0.78% sits in the top ten. The specimen comprised CD4+ T cells from peripheral blood mononuclear cells, sampled before pregnancy. The receptors stem from a female donor with multiple sclerosis, enrolled in a pregnancy study. The CDR3 runs from the conserved cysteine through the conserved F or W. The order of the fields is clone size, V gene, D gene, J gene, CDR3 DNA, CDR3 protein. The D gene is left open where the match is weak. Some rows mark clone size as missing; the rest say once, few, many or name a class of expanded clone.

.	TRBV6-5	.	TRBJ1-2	TGTGCCAGCACCTCGGCAGGGGTTAACTATGGCTACACCTTC	CASTSAGVNYGYTF
.	TRBV7-3	.	TRBJ1-1	TGTGCCAGCAGCTTAACAGGGGTCACTGAAGCTTTCTTT	CASSLTGVTEAFF
once	TRBV6-4	.	TRBJ1-6	TGTGCCAGCAGGATAGGGGTTGATAATTCACCCCTCCACTTT	CASRIGVDNSPLHF
.	TRBV7-2	.	TRBJ2-3	TGTGCCAGCAGCTCGACAGGGACTAGCACAGATACGCAGTATTTT	CASSSTGTSTDTQYF
.	TRBV11-3	.	TRBJ2-7	TGTGCCAGCAGTCGTGGGCCAGAAGAGCAGTACTTC	CASSRGPEEQYF
.	TRBV7-9	.	TRBJ2-3	TGTGCCAGCAGCCCCTACGGTGGGGAGGCAGATACGCAGTATTTT	CASSPYGGEADTQYF
.	TRBV6-5	TRBD1	TRBJ1-4	TGTGCCAGCAGTTACGCATGGGACAGGGAGGGTGAAAAACTGTTTTTT	CASSYAWDREGEKLFF
few	TRBV5-6	.	TRBJ1-1	TGTGCCAGCAGCTTGTCTCCGAACACTGAAGCTTTCTTT	CASSLSPNTEAFF
.	TRBV5-4	TRBD2	TRBJ2-5	TGTGCCAGCAGGAATGGACTAGCGGGGGGGCTGGGGGTAGAGACCCAGTACTTC	CASRNGLAGGLGVETQYF
.	TRBV7-2	.	TRBJ1-2	TGTGCCAGCAGCTCCCGTCTCGGGGTACCTGGCTACACCTTC	CASSSRLGVPGYTF
.	TRBV7-9	.	TRBJ1-1	TGTGCCAGCAGCTTATCCGGGGACACTGAAGCTTTCTTT	CASSLSGDTEAFF
.	TRBV30	.	TRBJ2-1	TGTGCCGGCGGGGGACAGGTGGGCCCAATGGCAAACAATGAGCAGTTCTTC	CAGGGQVGPMANNEQFF
.	TRBV18	.	TRBJ2-6	TGTGCCAGCTCACCGGCCCCGGGGGCCAACGTCCTGACTTTC	CASSPAPGANVLTF
.	TRBV18	.	TRBJ2-2	TGTGCCAGCCAAACTTCGGCCGAGGTTAGCACCGGGGAGCTGTTTTTT	CASQTSAEVSTGELFF
.	TRBV7-8	.	TRBJ2-7	TGTGCCAGCAGCTTCGGGACTGGTTTTGGGGCCTCCTACGAGCAGTACTTC	CASSFGTGFGASYEQYF
.	TRBV7-3	.	TRBJ1-3	TGTGCCAGCAGCTTAAGCGCGGGTCCTGGAAACACCATATATTTT	CASSLSAGPGNTIYF
.	TRBV9	.	TRBJ1-2	TGTGCCAGCAGCGTAGAAGGGGTAGGGAACTATGGCTACACCTTC	CASSVEGVGNYGYTF
.	TRBV7-2	.	TRBJ1-6	TGTGCCAGCAGTCTCACAGGAGCTAATTCACCCCTCCACTTT	CASSLTGANSPLHF
.	TRBV7-2	TRBD1	TRBJ1-5	TGTGCCAGCAGCCTCAGACAGGGGAGTCAGCCCCAGCATTTT	CASSLRQGSQPQHF
.	TRBV4-3	TRBD2	TRBJ2-1	TGCGCCAGCAGCCAAGATCGGGGCGGGGGGGCCGACAATGAGCAGTTCTTC	CASSQDRGGGADNEQFF
.	TRBV5-1	.	TRBJ2-1	TGCGCCAGCAGCTTGGAAGCTTCGCGGTACAATGAGCAGTTCTTC	CASSLEASRYNEQFF
many	TRBV7-9	TRBD1	TRBJ2-3	TGTGCCAGCAGTCCCAGGGGGCCAGATACGCAGTATTTT	CASSPRGPDTQYF
.	TRBV29-1	.	TRBJ1-1	TGCAGCGTTGTTTCAGGATACACTGAAGCTTTCTTT	CSVVSGYTEAFF
.	TRBV19	.	TRBJ2-5	TGTGCCAGTAGTATAGCGGGAGAGACCCAGTACTTC	CASSIAGETQYF
.	TRBV7-8	TRBD2	TRBJ2-1	TGTGCCAGCAGCAAGCGGGGCCGTCAAATGGGTGAGCAGTTCTTC	CASSKRGRQMGEQFF
.	TRBV29-1	TRBD1	TRBJ1-1	TGCAGCGAACGGACAGGGGGGGGGATCGCTTTCTTT	CSERTGGGIAFF
once	TRBV7-9	.	TRBJ2-2	TGTGCCAGCAGCTTGGGCCCTGATGGCACCGGGGAGCTGTTTTTT	CASSLGPDGTGELFF
.	TRBV2	.	TRBJ1-2	TGTGCCAGCAGTATGGGACAAACCCCCTACACCTTC	CASSMGQTPYTF
.	TRBV10-3	.	TRBJ1-5	TGTGCCACCACAGGGTCATATAGCAATCAGCCCCAGCATTTT	CATTGSYSNQPQHF
.	TRBV27	.	TRBJ1-2	TGTGCCAGCAGTTTGTCTACGGGGGGCGTTGGCTACACCTTC	CASSLSTGGVGYTF
few	TRBV7-2	.	TRBJ2-7	TGTGCCAGCAGCTTCGCCGCACCGGGAGCCGAGCAGTACTTC	CASSFAAPGAEQYF
.	TRBV9	.	TRBJ1-4	TGTGCCAGCAGCGTCGGGACATTTAATGAAAAACTGTTTTTT	CASSVGTFNEKLFF
.	TRBV10-3	.	TRBJ2-7	TGTGCCATCAGTGAGGGGCGGACAGCAGCGTACTTC	CAISEGRTAAYF
.	TRBV5-4	TRBD2	TRBJ2-5	TGTGCCAGCAGCTTGGGGGGCGGGGGACGAGGAGAGACCCAGTACTTC	CASSLGGGGRGETQYF
.	TRBV6-4	.	TRBJ1-2	TGTGCCAGCACCTTCCTAGCGGGAGGTGATTATGGCTACACCTTC	CASTFLAGGDYGYTF
.	TRBV2	.	TRBJ1-2	TGTGCCAGCAGTAGGACATCCCCGGGCTACACCTTC	CASSRTSPGYTF
.	TRBV11-2	.	TRBJ1-2	TGTGCCAGCAGCTTGGCGGGCGGCTACACCTTC	CASSLAGGYTF
.	TRBV9	TRBD1	TRBJ1-2	TGTGCCAGCAGCGGAGGACAGGGGGCGCTTAACTATGGCTACACCTTC	CASSGGQGALNYGYTF
once	TRBV10-3	TRBD1	TRBJ2-7	TGTGCCATCAAGGGACAGGGGCCGTACGAGCAGTACTTC	CAIKGQGPYEQYF
.	TRBV27	TRBD2	TRBJ2-3	TGTGCCAGCAGTTGGGCTAGCGGGATTCGGAAGACAGATACGCAGTATTTT	CASSWASGIRKTDTQYF
.	TRBV9	TRBD2	TRBJ2-3	TGTGCCAGCAGCGTAACCGGGACTAGCGGGGAAGATACGCAGTATTTT	CASSVTGTSGEDTQYF